A single sample gave rise to the 17 T cell receptor beta chains below, sequenced in a study of OX40 agonist ivuxolimab in advanced cancers. Some clones are missing from TCRdb's copy, which holds only in-frame ones; the method was immunoSEQ multiplex PCR. The sample lists 100,000 or so clones; around nine tenths were seen once. Material: CD4+ or CD8+ T cells sorted from blood, obtained in a trial of the OX40 agonist ivuxolimab. The receptor set was obtained from an adult with an advanced solid tumor such as melanoma, head and neck, liver or kidney cancer.

The V and J genes are TRBV7-3 and TRBJ2-2; no reliable D call. CDR3 length equals 13 residues. Germline CDR1 reads SGHTA; CDR2 reads FQGTGA. The V end lost 6 bases, the J end lost 7 bases, and 12 bases lay between the germline ends. The DNA of the CDR3 is TGTGCCAGCAGATCTAGTTATGGCGGGGAGCTGTTTTTT. As protein: CASRSSYGGELFF.

The V and J genes are TRBV19 and TRBJ1-4; 9 nucleotides match TRBD1. The CDR3 has 15 amino acids. The trim removed 5 bases at V and 5 bases at J, leaving 6 bases unmatched. CDR1 LNHDA and CDR2 SQIVND come from the germline V gene (reference sequence). The CDR3 nucleotides are TGTGCCAGTAGTCTCCGGACAGGGGTGAATGAAAAACTGTTTTTT. Translation gives CASSLRTGVNEKLFF.

The chain carries TRBV30 and TRBJ2-3; D is undetermined. This CDR3 has 13 residues. Trimming cost V 4 bases and J 4 bases, with 12 bases left between them. CDR1 GTSNPN and CDR2 SVGIG come from the germline V gene (reference sequence). The DNA for the CDR3 is TGTGCCTGGAACTGGCGTAGAGCAGATACGCAGTATTTT. It specifies CAWNWRRADTQYF.

The CDR3 is CASSDHGSEAFF. CDR3 sequence (DNA): TGCGCCAGCAGCGACCACGGCTCTGAAGCTTTCTTT. The chain is built from TRBV4-1 and TRBJ1-1; D remains unclear. This CDR3 has 12 amino acids. The germline gives CDR1 MGHRA, CDR2 YSYEKL. Trimming pared 5 bases from V and 6 bases from J, leaving 10 bases between.

The chain combines TRBV7-4 with TRBJ2-3; D remains ambiguous. The V end lost 9 bases, the J end lost 5 bases, and 9 bases lay between the germline ends. This CDR3 contains 11 residues. Germline lookup yields CDR1 SGHVT and CDR2 SQSDAQ. As DNA, the CDR3 is TGTGCCAGTATCCACAGAGATACGCAGTATTTT. Translation: CASIHRDTQYF.

This clone was seen only once. The chain employs TRBV5-3 and TRBJ1-1, with D possibly matching TRBD1 (6 bases). TRBV5-3 is an ORF for which the function is uncertain. There are 15 residues in the CDR3. V shed 3 bases and J shed 0 bases, with 12 bases lying between them. CDR3 sequence reads: CARSSGGRVNTEAFF. In DNA form, the CDR3 reads TGTGCCAGAAGCTCGGGGGGCCGAGTGAACACTGAAGCTTTCTTT.

This chain joins TRBV6-1 and TRBJ2-7; D is perhaps TRBD2 (7 bases). V was trimmed by 4 bases and J by 2 bases, leaving 15 bases between them. CDR1 and CDR2 from the germline V gene are MNHNS and SASEGT. CDR3 length equals 15 residues. The CDR3 DNA reads as TGTGCCAGCAGTGCCAGAGGGGGGGTCGCCTACGAGCAGTACTTC. It specifies CASSARGGVAYEQYF.

As DNA, the CDR3 is TGTGCCAGCAGCTTAGGTCCCGGACAGGGGTTTGTCTACGAGCAGTACTTC. Amino acid sequence: CASSLGPGQGFVYEQYF. The gene calls are TRBV7-2 and TRBJ2-7; TRBD1 matches 9 bases. Trimming at V came to 1 base and at J to 3 bases, leaving 10 bases not matched to a gene. CDR3 length: 17 residues. From germline, CDR1 is SGHTA and CDR2 FQGNSA.

The chain has TRBV30 and TRBJ1-6; D is unresolved. The CDR3 is 14 amino acids. Germline V CDR1 and CDR2: GTSNPN, SVGIG (reference sequence). The V end was cut by 4 bases, the J end by 8 bases, with 15 bases between. CDR3 sequence reads: CAWMKGFVDSPLHF. The CDR3 DNA reads as TGTGCCTGGATGAAGGGTTTTGTGGATTCACCCCTCCACTTT. Combining the CDR3 with reference TRBV30 and TRBJ1-6 gives the whole variable domain SQTIHQWPATLVQPVGSPLSLECTVEGTSNPNLYWYRQAAGRGLQLLFYSVGIGQISSEVPQNLSASRPQDRQFILSSKKLLLSDSGFYLCAWMKGFVDSPLHFGNGTRLTVT.

This chain uses TRBV5-1 with TRBJ2-1; 12 bases map to TRBD2. CDR1 is SGHRS and CDR2 is YFSETQ in the germline V gene. The CDR3 covers 16 residues. V trimming: 1 base; J trimming: 5 bases; junction bases outside the gene matches: 4. CDR3 loop: CASSLLTSGSDNEQFF. The CDR3 DNA follows: TGCGCCAGCAGCTTGTTGACTAGCGGGAGTGACAATGAGCAGTTCTTC. The whole variable domain, remainder taken from reference TRBV5-1 and TRBJ2-1, is KAGVTQTPRYLIKTRGQQVTLSCSPISGHRSVSWYQQTPGQGLQFLFEYFSETQRNKGNFPGRFSGRQFSNSRSEMNVSTLELGDSALYLCASSLLTSGSDNEQFFGPGTRLTVL.

This chain uses TRBV2 with TRBJ1-6; the D is unclear. Germline assignment: CDR1 SNHLY and CDR2 FYNNEI. This CDR3 contains 12 residues. Trimming pared 6 bases from V and 10 bases from J, leaving 10 bases between. The DNA of the CDR3 is TGTGCCAGCAGGGTTGGGGAGTCACCCCTCCACTTT. As protein: CASRVGESPLHF.

The chain is built from TRBV11-2 and TRBJ2-5; D not certain. This CDR3 has 11 amino acids. Germline V gives CDR1 SGHAT, CDR2 FQNNGV. The ends were cut back, 1 base at V and 4 bases at J, with 1 base in the middle. The CDR3 nucleotides read TGTGCCAGCAGCTTAGGAGAGACCCAGTACTTC. Its protein is CASSLGETQYF.

The chain combines TRBV28 with TRBJ1-3; D perhaps matches TRBD1 (5 bases). The germline V gene encodes CDR1 MDHEN and CDR2 SYDVKM. The V gene lost 4 bases and the J gene lost 0 bases, with 10 bases spanning the gap. CDR3 length: 15 residues. The CDR3 is CASSSQVFSGNTIYF. In DNA form, the CDR3 reads TGTGCCAGCAGTTCACAGGTGTTCTCTGGAAACACCATATATTTT.

The chain couples TRBV27 to TRBJ2-1, with 12 bases matching TRBD2. The CDR3 consists of 17 residues. V was pared by 5 bases and J by 0 bases, with 5 bases of the junction left unmatched. The germline CDR1 and CDR2 sequences are MNHEY and SMNVEV (reference sequence). CDR3 amino acids: CASSPLAGGFSYNEQFF. The CDR3 nucleotides read TGTGCCAGCAGTCCGCTAGCGGGAGGGTTCTCCTACAATGAGCAGTTCTTC.

The J gene is TRBJ1-4, the V gene TRBV10-3, with 7 nucleotides matching TRBD1. Looked up from germline, CDR1 is ENHRY and CDR2 is SYGVKD. The CDR3 sequence is 14 residues long. The J segment lost 2 bases and the V segment lost 5 bases, leaving 2 bases of the junction unmatched. CDR3 sequence (DNA): TGTGCCATCAGTCCGGGACAGACTAATGAAAAACTGTTTTTT. Protein product: CAISPGQTNEKLFF.

The chain employs TRBV6-6 and TRBJ2-2, with D perhaps being TRBD1 or TRBD2 (6 bases each). Trimming cost V 7 bases and J 5 bases, with 17 bases left between them. CDR3 size: 15 residues. The germline V gene has CDR1 MNHNY and CDR2 SVGAGI (reference sequence). Here the CDR3 reads CASNLNRGGTGELFF. CDR3 nucleotides: TGTGCCAGCAATCTAAACAGAGGGGGGACCGGGGAGCTGTTTTTT.

The chain is built from TRBV30 and TRBJ2-3; unclear D gene. The CDR3 contains 14 residues. CDR1 GTSNPN and CDR2 SVGIG come from the germline V gene (reference sequence). Trimming pared 3 bases from V and 1 base from J, leaving 11 bases between. The CDR3 spells CAWSLVEGTDTQYF. CDR3 sequence (DNA): TGTGCCTGGAGCCTAGTAGAGGGCACAGATACGCAGTATTTT.